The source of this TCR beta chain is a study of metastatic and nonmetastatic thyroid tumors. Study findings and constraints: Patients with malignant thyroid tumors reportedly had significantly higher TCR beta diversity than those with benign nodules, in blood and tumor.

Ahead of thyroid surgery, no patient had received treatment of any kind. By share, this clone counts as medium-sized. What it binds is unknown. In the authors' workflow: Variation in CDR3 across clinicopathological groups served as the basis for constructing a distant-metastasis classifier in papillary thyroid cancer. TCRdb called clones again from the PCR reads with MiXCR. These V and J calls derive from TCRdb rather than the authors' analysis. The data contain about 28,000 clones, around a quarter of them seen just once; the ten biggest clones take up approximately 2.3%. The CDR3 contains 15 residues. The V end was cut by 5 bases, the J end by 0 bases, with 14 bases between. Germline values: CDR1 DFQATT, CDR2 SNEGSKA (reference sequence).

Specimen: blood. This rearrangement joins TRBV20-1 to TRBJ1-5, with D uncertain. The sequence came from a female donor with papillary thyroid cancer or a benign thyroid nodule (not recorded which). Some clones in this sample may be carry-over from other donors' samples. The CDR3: CSALDQVISNQPQHF. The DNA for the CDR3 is TGCAGTGCTCTTGATCAGGTGATTAGCAATCAGCCCCAGCATTTT.